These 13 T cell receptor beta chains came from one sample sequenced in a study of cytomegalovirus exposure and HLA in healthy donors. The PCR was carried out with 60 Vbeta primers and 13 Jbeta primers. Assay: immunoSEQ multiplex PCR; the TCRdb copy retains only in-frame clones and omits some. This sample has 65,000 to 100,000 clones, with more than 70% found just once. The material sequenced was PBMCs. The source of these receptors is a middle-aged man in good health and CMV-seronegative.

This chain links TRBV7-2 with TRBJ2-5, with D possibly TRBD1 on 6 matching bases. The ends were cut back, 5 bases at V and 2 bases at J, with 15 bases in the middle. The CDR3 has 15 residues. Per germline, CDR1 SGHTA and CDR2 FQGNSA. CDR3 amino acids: CASSVSRGSQETQYF. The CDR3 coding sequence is TGTGCCAGCAGCGTATCCAGGGGCTCTCAAGAGACCCAGTACTTC. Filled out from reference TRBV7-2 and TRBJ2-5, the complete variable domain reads GAGVSQSPSNKVTEKGKDVELRCDPISGHTALYWYRQSLGQGLEFLIYFQGNSAPDKSGLPSDRFSAERTGGSVSTLTIQRTQQEDSAVYLCASSVSRGSQETQYFGPGTRLLVL.

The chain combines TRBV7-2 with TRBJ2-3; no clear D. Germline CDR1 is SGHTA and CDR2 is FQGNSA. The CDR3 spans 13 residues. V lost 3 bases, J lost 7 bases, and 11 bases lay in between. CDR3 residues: CASSLGFGNTQYF. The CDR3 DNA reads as TGTGCCAGCAGCTTGGGCTTCGGTAATACGCAGTATTTT.

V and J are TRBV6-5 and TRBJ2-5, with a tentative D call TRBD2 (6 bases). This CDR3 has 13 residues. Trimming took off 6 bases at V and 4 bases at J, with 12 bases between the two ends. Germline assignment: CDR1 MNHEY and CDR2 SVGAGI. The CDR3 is CASRKDGGETQYF. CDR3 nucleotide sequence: TGTGCCAGCAGGAAGGACGGGGGAGAGACCCAGTACTTC.

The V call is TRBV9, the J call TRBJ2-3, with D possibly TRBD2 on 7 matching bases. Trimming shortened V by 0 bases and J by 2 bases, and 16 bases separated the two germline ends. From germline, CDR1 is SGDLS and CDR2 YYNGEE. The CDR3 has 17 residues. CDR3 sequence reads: CASSVAHGGGHTDTQYF. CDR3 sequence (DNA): TGTGCCAGCAGCGTAGCTCATGGGGGGGGCCACACAGATACGCAGTATTTT.

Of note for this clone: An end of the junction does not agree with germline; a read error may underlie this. CDR3 sequence (DNA): TGTGCCAGCAGTCCCGGGGGGGTAGCCCTAATCTTC. Its protein product is CASSPGGVALIF. The chain is built from TRBV11-2 and TRBJ2-1, with 8 bases aligning to TRBD2. The CDR3 loop spans 12 amino acids. Germline CDR1 is SGHAT and CDR2 is FQNNGV.

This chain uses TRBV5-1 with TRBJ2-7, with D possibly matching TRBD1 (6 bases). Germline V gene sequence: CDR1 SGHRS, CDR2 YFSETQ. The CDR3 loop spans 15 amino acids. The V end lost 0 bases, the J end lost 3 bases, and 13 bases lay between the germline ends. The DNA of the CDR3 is TGCGCCAGCAGCTTGGGATTAGGGGGTAGCTACGAGCAGTACTTC. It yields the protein CASSLGLGGSYEQYF. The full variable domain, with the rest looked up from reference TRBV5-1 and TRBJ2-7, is KAGVTQTPRYLIKTRGQQVTLSCSPISGHRSVSWYQQTPGQGLQFLFEYFSETQRNKGNFPGRFSGRQFSNSRSEMNVSTLELGDSALYLCASSLGLGGSYEQYFGPGTRLTVT.

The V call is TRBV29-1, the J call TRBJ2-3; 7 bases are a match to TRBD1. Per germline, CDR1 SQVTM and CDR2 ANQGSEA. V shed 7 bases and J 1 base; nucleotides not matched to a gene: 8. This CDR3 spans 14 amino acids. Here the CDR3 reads CSDPTGRGTDTQYF. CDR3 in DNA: TGCAGCGACCCGACAGGGAGAGGCACAGATACGCAGTATTTT.

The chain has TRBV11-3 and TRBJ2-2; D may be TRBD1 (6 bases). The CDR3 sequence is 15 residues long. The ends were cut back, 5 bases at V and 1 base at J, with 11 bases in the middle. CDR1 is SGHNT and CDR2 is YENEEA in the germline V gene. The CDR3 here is CASSARDMNTGELFF. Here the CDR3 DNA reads TGTGCCAGCAGCGCCCGGGACATGAACACCGGGGAGCTGTTTTTT.

In nucleotides, the CDR3 is TGTGCCAGCAGTCTGTCCGGGACTAACCCCTACGAGCAGTACTTC. Protein: CASSLSGTNPYEQYF. V and J are TRBV6-5 and TRBJ2-7; 7 nucleotides agree with TRBD2. The CDR3 extends over 15 amino acids. Trimming took 5 bases from V and 2 from J; bases not matched to a gene: 9. In germline, CDR1 is MNHEY, CDR2 SVGAGI.

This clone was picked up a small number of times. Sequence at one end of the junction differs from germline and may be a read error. In DNA form, the CDR3 reads TGTGCCACTAATACAGGGGGCGCCAGGTTC. Its protein is CATNTGGARF. V and J are TRBV6-1 and TRBJ2-7; 9 positions agree with TRBD1. CDR3 length equals 10 residues. The germline CDR1 and CDR2 sequences are MNHNS and SASEGT.

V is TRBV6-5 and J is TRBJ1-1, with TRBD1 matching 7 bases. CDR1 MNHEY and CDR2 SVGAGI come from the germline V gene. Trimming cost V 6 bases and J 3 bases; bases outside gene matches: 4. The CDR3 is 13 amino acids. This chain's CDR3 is CASSLTGDTEAFF. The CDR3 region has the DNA TGTGCCAGCAGCCTAACAGGGGACACTGAAGCTTTCTTT.

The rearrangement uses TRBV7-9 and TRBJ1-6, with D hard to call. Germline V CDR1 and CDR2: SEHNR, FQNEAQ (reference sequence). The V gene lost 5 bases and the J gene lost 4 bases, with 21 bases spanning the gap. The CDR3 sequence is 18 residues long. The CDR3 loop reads CASSLRHIGQRYNSPLHF. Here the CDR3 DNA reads TGTGCCAGCAGCCTGAGACACATTGGGCAACGTTATAATTCACCCCTCCACTTT.

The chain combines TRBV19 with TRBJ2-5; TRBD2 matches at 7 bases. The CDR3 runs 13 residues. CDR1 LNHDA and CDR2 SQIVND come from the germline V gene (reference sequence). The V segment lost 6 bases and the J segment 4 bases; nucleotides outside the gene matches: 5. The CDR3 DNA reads TGTGCCAGTAGGAATCCGGGAGGAGAGACCCAGTACTTC. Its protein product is CASRNPGGETQYF.